This T cell receptor beta chain comes out of a study of control samples from healthy donors and cancer patients. The CDR3 has 15 residues. The germline V gene encodes CDR1 SGHRS and CDR2 YFSETQ. Trimming shortened V by 0 bases and J by 7 bases, and 14 bases separated the two germline ends. Measured with immunoSEQ multiplex PCR; TCRdb has only the in-frame clones, and not every one. The sample lists under 65,000 clones, around 87% occurring once. V usage is TRBV5-1 and J usage is TRBJ1-5, with a weak D call TRBD1 (6 bases). Specimen: PBMCs. The sequence was obtained from a woman aged 55 to 70 with lung cancer. For the CDR3, the DNA is TGCGCCAGCAGCTTGGTTGGAGGGGGATCACAGCCCCAGCATTTT. This sequence encodes CASSLVGGGSQPQHF.